This T cell receptor (beta chain) was sequenced for a study of blood T cells in healthy people across ages. This CDR3 spans 17 amino acids. Germline-derived CDR1 and CDR2 are PRHDT and FYEKMQ (reference sequence). The J segment lost 2 bases and the V segment lost 4 bases, leaving 8 bases of the junction unmatched. Primed by a sample-barcoded 5' primer and a J-beta primer mix, a second PCR proceeded for roughly 6 to 12 cycles. TCRdb itself ran the 5' RACE reads through MiXCR, one entry per CDR3 protein. The sample holds some 1.6 million distinct CDR3 sequences, roughly 32% seen once. The chain uses TRBV13 and TRBJ2-7; 13 bases are a match to TRBD2. What was sequenced was blood. This receptor was taken from a woman in her twenties or thirties in good health. CDR3 amino acids: CASSSSTSGRGTYEQYF. CDR3 nucleotides: TGTGCCAGCAGCTCGAGTACTAGCGGGAGGGGGACCTACGAGCAGTACTTC.